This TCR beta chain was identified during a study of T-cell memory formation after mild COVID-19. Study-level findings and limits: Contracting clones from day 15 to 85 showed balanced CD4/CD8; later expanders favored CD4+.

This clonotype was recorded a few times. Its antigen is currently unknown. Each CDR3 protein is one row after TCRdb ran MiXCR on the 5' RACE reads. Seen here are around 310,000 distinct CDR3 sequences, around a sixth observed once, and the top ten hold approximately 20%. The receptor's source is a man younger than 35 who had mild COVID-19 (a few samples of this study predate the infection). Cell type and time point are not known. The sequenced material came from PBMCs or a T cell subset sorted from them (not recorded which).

The CDR3 nucleotides are TGTGCCAGCAGCTTTGAGGAAAGCTCCTACAATGAGCAGTTCTTC. Its translation is CASSFEESSYNEQFF. J is TRBJ2-1 and V is TRBV5-4; D remains unclear. Trimming cost V 2 bases and J 0 bases, with 9 bases left between them. Germline V gene lookup returns CDR1 SGHNT and CDR2 YYREEE (reference sequence). CDR3 length equals 15 residues.